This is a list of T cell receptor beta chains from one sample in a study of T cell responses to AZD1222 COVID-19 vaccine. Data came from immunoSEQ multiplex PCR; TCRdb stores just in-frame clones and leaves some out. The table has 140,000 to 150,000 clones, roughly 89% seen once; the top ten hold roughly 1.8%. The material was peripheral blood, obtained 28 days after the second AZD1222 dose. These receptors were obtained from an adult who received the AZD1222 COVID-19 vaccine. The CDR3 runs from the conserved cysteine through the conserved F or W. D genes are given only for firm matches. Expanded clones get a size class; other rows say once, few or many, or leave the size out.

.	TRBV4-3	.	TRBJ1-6	TGCGCCAGCAGCCAAGGTCAGGGCACATCACCCCTCCACTTT	CASSQGQGTSPLHF
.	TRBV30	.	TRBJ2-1	TGTGCCTGGAACAGAGAGGCTTACAATGAGCAGTTCTTC	CAWNREAYNEQFF
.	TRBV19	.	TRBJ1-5	TGTGCCAGTATGGTCGGGTCTTATAGCAATCAGCCCCAGCATTTT	CASMVGSYSNQPQHF
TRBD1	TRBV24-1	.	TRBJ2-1	TGTGCCACCAGGAGACAGGGGGTCAATGAGCAGTTCTTC	CATRRQGVNEQFF
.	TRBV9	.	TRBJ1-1	TGTGCCAGCAGCGTGAGGTACCAGGGGAACACTGAAGCTTTCTTT	CASSVRYQGNTEAFF
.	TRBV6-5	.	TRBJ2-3	TGTGCCAGCAGTTACACAGGAGTCACAGATACGCAGTATTTT	CASSYTGVTDTQYF
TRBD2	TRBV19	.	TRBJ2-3	TGTGCCAGTAGTAAGTTAGCGGGAGCAGATACGCAGTATTTT	CASSKLAGADTQYF
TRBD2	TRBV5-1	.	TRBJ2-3	TGCGCCAGCAGCCCTATCTCAGGGACTAGCGGGAGGGCCCTACCCTTTGCGCAGTATTTT	CASSPISGTSGRALPFAQYF
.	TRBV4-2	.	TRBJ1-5	TGTGCCAGCAGCCAAGATCGTAGGGATCAGCCCCAGCATTTT	CASSQDRRDQPQHF
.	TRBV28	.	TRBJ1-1	TGTGCCAGCACCCCCGGAGGGGGGCGCAAAGCTTTCTTT	CASTPGGGRKAFF
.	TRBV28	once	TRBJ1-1	TGTGCCAGCACCCGGAACACTGAAGCTTTCTTT	CASTRNTEAFF
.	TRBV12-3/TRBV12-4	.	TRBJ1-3	TGTGCCAGCAGCGGGAGCTCTGGAAACACCATATATTTT	CASSGSSGNTIYF
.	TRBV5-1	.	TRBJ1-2	TGCGCCAGCAGCATAGGACCGCTGTCTAACTATGGCTACACCTTC	CASSIGPLSNYGYTF
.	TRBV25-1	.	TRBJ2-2	TGTGCCAGCGTGGTCGGCGGGGAGCTGTTTTTT	CASVVGGELFF
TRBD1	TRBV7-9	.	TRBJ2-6	TGTGCCAGCAGCGGAACCAAAAACAGGGGGACTGGGGCCAACGTCCTGACTTTC	CASSGTKNRGTGANVLTF
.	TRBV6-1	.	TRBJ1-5	TGTGCCAGCAGTGAAGTAGGCGGATGGGGCAATCAGCCCCAGCATTTT	CASSEVGGWGNQPQHF
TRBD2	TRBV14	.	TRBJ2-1	TGTGCCAGCAGTCCTTGGACTAGCGGGAGTAATGAGCAGTTCTTC	CASSPWTSGSNEQFF
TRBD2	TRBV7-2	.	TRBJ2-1	TGTGCCAGCAGCTTAGTTAGCGGGAGAGTCGGCGATGAGCAGTTCTTC	CASSLVSGRVGDEQFF
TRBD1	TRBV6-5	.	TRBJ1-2	TGTGCCAGCATAAAGACAGGGGGCTATGGCTACACCTTC	CASIKTGGYGYTF
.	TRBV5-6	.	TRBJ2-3	TGTGCCAGCAGCTCGGGCACAGATACGCAGTATTTT	CASSSGTDTQYF
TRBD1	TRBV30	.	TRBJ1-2	TGTGCCTGGAGTGTACATACGGGGACAGGGGCTGTCTACACCTTC	CAWSVHTGTGAVYTF
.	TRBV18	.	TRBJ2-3	TGTGCCAGCTCACCTGATCAAGCTAGCACAGATACGCAGTATTTT	CASSPDQASTDTQYF
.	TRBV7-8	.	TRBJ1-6	TGTGCCAGCCGCCAAGGGGGTAATTCACCCCTCCACTTT	CASRQGGNSPLHF
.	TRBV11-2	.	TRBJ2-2	TGTGCCAGCAGCTTAGCACTCAGTGCCGGGGAGCTGTTTTTT	CASSLALSAGELFF
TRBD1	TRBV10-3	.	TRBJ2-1	TGTGCCATCAGTGAATTGGACAGGGGGTCCTACAATGAGCAGTTCTTC	CAISELDRGSYNEQFF
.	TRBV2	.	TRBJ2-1	TGTGCCAGCAGTGAAACCCAGTCAGAGGTCAATGAGCAGTTCTTC	CASSETQSEVNEQFF
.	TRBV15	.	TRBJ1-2	TGTGCCACCAGCAGTTCCGGGACTGGGACCAGAGACCGTTATGGCTACACCTTC	CATSSSGTGTRDRYGYTF
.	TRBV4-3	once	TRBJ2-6	TGCGCCAGCAGCCCTACGAAGGCTGGGGCCAACGTCCTGACTTTC	CASSPTKAGANVLTF
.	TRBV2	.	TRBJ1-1	TGTGCCAGCCTCGGCATTCGAGGAAAGGTAGAAGCTTTCTTT	CASLGIRGKVEAFF
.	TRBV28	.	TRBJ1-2	TGTGCCGGGCAGGGTGGTAGCTATGGCTACACCTTC	CAGQGGSYGYTF
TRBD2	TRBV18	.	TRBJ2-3	TGTGCCAGCTCACCGGGGGACTACAGACGCACAGATACGCAGTATTTT	CASSPGDYRRTDTQYF